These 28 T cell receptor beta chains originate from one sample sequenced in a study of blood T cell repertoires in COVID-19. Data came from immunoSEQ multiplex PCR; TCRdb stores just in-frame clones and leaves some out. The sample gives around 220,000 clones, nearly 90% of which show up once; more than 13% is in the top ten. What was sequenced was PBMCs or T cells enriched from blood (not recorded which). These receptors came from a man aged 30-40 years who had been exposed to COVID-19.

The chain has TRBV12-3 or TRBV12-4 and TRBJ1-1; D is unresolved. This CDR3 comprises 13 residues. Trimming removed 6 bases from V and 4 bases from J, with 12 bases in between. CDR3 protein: CASRLIRGTEAFF. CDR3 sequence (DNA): TGTGCCAGCAGACTCATCCGGGGCACTGAAGCTTTCTTT.

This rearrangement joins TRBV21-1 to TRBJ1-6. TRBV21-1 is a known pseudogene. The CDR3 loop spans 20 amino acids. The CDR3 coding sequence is TGTGCCAGCAGCAAAGGTTCTAGAAGAGATCAGTTTACCTATAATTCACCCCTCCACTTT. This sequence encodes CASSKGSRRDQFTYNSPLHF.

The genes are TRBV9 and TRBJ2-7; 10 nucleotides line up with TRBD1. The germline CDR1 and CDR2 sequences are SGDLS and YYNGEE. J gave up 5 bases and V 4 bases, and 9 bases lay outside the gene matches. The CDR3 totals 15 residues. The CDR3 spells CASSSAGTGVHEQYF. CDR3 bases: TGTGCCAGCAGCTCCGCCGGGACAGGGGTGCACGAGCAGTACTTC.

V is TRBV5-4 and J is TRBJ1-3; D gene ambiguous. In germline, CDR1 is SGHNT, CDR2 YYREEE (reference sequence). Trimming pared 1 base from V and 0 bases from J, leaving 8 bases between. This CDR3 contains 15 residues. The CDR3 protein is CASSLSGSSGNTIYF. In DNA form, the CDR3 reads TGTGCCAGCAGCTTGAGCGGCAGCTCTGGAAACACCATATATTTT. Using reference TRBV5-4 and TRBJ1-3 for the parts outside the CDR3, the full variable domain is ETGVTQSPTHLIKTRGQQVTLRCSSQSGHNTVSWYQQALGQGPQFIFQYYREEENGRGNFPPRFSGLQFPNYSSELNVNALELDDSALYLCASSLSGSSGNTIYFGEGSWLTVV.

The chain's CDR3 is CASSSTGTGELFF. Written as DNA, the CDR3 is TGTGCCAGCAGTTCTACAGGGACCGGGGAGCTGTTTTTT. This chain connects TRBV9 to TRBJ2-2; possible D gene TRBD1, 6 bases. The V end was cut by 5 bases, the J end by 5 bases, with 10 bases between. The CDR3 is 13 residues long. CDR1 SGDLS and CDR2 YYNGEE come from the germline V gene.

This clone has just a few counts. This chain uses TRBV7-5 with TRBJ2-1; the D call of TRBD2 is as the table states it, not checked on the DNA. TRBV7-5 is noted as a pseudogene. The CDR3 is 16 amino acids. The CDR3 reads CVRSPRLAGTYNEQFF. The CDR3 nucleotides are TGTGTCAGAAGCCCCCGACTAGCGGGGACCTACAATGAGCAGTTCTTC.

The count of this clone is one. The chain's CDR3 is CASSRRGGTDTQYF. CDR3 in DNA: TGTGCCAGCAGTAGGAGAGGTGGAACAGATACGCAGTATTTT. V and J are TRBV6-5 and TRBJ2-3; D ambiguous. Germline CDR1 is MNHEY and CDR2 is SVGAGI. Trimming removed 5 bases at V and 3 bases at J, with 12 bases between. CDR3 length equals 14 residues.

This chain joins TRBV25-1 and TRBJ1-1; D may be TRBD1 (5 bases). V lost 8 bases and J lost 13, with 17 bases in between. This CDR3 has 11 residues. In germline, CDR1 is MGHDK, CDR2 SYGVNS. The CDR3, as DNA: TGTGCCAGCCTCGGGGGGACCGGAGGTTTCTTT. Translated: CASLGGTGGFF. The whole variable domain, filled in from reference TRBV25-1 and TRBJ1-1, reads EADIYQTPRYLVIGTGKKITLECSQTMGHDKMYWYQQDPGMELHLIHYSYGVNSTEKGDLSSESTVSRIRTEHFPLTLESARPSHTSQYLCASLGGTGGFFGQGTRLTVV.

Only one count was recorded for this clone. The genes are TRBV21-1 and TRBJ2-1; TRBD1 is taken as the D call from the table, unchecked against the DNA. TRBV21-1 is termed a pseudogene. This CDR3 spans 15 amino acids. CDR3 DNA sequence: TGTGCCAGCAGCAGGGGACAGGGGAAGATGGATGAGCAGTTCTTC. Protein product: CASSRGQGKMDEQFF.

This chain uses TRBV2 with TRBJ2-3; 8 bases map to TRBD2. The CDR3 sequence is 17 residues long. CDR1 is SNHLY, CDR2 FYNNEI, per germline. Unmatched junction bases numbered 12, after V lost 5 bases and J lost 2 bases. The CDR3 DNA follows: TGTGCCAGCAGTCCGACCGGGACGCGGGGGGCCACAGATACGCAGTATTTT. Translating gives CASSPTGTRGATDTQYF.

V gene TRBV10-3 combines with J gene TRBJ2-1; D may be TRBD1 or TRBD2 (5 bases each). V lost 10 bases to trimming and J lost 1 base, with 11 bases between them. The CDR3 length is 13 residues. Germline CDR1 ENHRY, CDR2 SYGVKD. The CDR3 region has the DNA TGTGCCACCAGAGGGGATTCCTACAATGAGCAGTTCTTC. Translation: CATRGDSYNEQFF.

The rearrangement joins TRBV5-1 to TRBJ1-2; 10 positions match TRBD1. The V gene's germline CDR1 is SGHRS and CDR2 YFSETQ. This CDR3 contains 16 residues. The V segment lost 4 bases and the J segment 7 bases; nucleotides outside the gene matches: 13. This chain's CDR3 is CASSLETADRGLGYTF. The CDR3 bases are TGCGCCAGCAGCCTTGAAACCGCCGACAGGGGGCTTGGCTACACCTTC.

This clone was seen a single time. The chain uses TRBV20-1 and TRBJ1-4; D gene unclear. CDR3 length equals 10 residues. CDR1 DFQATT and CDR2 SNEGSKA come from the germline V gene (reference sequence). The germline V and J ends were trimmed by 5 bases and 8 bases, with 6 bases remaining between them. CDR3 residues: CSAAGEKLFF. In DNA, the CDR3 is TGCAGTGCTGCGGGGGAAAAACTGTTTTTT.

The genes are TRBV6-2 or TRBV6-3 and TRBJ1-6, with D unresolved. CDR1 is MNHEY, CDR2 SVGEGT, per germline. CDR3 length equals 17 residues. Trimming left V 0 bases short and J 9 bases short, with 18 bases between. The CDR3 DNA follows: TGTGCCAGCAGTTACTCAGGCGGGGTGAGTCCAGCTTCACCCCTCCACTTT. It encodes CASSYSGGVSPASPLHF.

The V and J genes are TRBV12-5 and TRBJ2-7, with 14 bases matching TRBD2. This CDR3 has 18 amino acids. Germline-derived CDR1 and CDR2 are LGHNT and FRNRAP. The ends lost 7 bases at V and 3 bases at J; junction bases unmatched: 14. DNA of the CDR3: TGTGCTAGTGCCCTGGACAGGGGAGGACTAGCGGGGGGCTACGAGCAGTACTTC. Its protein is CASALDRGGLAGGYEQYF. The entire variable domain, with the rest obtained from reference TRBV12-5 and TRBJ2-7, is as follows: DARVTQTPRHKVTEMGQEVTMRCQPILGHNTVFWYRQTMMQGLELLAYFRNRAPLDDSGMPKDRFSAEMPDATLATLKIQPSEPRDSAVYFCASALDRGGLAGGYEQYFGPGTRLTVT.

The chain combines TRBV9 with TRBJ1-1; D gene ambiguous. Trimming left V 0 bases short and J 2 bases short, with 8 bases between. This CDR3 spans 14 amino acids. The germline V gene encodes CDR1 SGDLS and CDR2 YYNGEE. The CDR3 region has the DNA TGTGCCAGCAGCGTAGGAACAGTAAACACTGAAGCTTTCTTT. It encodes CASSVGTVNTEAFF. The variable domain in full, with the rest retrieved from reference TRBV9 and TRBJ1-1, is DSGVTQTPKHLITATGQRVTLRCSPRSGDLSVYWYQQSLDQGLQFLIQYYNGEERAKGNILERFSAQQFPDLHSELNLSSLELGDSALYFCASSVGTVNTEAFFGQGTRLTVV.

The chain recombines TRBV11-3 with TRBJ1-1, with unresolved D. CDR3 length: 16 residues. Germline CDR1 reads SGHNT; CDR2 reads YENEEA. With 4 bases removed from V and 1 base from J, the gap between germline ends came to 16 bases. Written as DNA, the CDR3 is TGTGCCAGCAGCTCGGGCGGGTCCTCGGGGAACACTGAAGCTTTCTTT. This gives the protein CASSSGGSSGNTEAFF.

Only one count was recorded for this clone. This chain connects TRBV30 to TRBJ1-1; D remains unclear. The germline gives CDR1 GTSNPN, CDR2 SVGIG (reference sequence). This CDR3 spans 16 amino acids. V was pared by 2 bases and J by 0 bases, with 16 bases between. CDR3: CAWSYPTVSMNTEAFF. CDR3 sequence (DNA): TGTGCCTGGAGTTACCCTACAGTGTCCATGAACACTGAAGCTTTCTTT. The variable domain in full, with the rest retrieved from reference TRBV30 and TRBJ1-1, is SQTIHQWPATLVQPVGSPLSLECTVEGTSNPNLYWYRQAAGRGLQLLFYSVGIGQISSEVPQNLSASRPQDRQFILSSKKLLLSDSGFYLCAWSYPTVSMNTEAFFGQGTRLTVV.

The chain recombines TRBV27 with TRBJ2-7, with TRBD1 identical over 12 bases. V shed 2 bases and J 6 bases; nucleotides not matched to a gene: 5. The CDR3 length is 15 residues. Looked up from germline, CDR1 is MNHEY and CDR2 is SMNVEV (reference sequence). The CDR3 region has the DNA TGTGCCAGCAGTTTAGGTCGGGACAGGGGGCTCGAGCAGTACTTC. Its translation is CASSLGRDRGLEQYF.

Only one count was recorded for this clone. The CDR3 spells CASGGSIYF. For the CDR3, the DNA is TGTGCCAGCGGCGGCTCCATATATTTT. This rearrangement joins TRBV27 to TRBJ1-3; D unresolved. CDR1 is MNHEY, CDR2 SMNVEV, per germline (reference sequence). V was pared by 8 bases and J by 11 bases, with 7 bases between. The CDR3 has 9 residues.

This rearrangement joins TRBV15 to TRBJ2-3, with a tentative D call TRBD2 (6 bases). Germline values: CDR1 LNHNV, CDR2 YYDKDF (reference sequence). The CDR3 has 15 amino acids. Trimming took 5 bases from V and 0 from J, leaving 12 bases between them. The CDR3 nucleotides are TGTGCCACCAGCCTTTCCGGGACTAGCACAGATACGCAGTATTTT. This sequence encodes CATSLSGTSTDTQYF.

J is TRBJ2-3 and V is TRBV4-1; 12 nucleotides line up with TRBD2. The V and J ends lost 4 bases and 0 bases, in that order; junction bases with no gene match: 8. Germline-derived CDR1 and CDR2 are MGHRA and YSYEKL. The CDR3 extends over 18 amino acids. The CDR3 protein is CASSRSSTSGGSTDTQYF. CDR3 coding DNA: TGCGCCAGCAGCCGAAGCTCGACTAGCGGGGGTAGCACAGATACGCAGTATTTT.

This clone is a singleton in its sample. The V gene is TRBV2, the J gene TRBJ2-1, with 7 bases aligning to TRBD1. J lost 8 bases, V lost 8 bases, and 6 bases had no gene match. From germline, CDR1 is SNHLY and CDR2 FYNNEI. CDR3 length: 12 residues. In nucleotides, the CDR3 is TGTGCCAGCCACAGGGGTGGCGATGAGCAGTTCTTC. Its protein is CASHRGGDEQFF.

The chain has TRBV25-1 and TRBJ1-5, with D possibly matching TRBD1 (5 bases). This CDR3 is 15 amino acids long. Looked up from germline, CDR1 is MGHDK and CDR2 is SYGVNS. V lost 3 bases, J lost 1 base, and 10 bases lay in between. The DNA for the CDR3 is TGTGCCAGCAGTGAGACCGGGGGGAGCAATCAGCCCCAGCATTTT. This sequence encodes CASSETGGSNQPQHF.

The CDR3 sequence: CASSLGYRTGWYTEAFF. The CDR3 DNA reads as TGTGCCAGCAGCTTAGGATACAGGACAGGATGGTACACTGAAGCTTTCTTT. V usage is TRBV7-6 and J usage is TRBJ1-1, with 7 nucleotides matching TRBD1. CDR3 length: 17 amino acids. Trimming cost V 1 base and J 3 bases; bases outside gene matches: 11. The germline V gene has CDR1 SGHVS and CDR2 FNYEAQ.

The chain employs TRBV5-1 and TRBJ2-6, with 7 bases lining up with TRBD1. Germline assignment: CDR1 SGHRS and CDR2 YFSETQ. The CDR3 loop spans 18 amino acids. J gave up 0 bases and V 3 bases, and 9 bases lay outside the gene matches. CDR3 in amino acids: CASSSNRGPNSGANVLTF. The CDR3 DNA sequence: TGCGCCAGCAGCTCCAACAGGGGCCCGAACTCTGGGGCCAACGTCCTGACTTTC.

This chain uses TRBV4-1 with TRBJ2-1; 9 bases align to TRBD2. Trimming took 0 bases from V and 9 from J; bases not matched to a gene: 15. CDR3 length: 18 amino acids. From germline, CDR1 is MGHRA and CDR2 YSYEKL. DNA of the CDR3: TGCGCCAGCAGCCAAGATCCCCCGACCGGGACTAGCTGGTTTGAGCAGTTCTTC. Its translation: CASSQDPPTGTSWFEQFF.

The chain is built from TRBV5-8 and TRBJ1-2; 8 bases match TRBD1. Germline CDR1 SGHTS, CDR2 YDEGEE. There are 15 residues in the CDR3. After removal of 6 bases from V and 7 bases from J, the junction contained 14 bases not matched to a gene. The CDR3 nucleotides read TGTGCCAGCACCCTACCGCCGACAGGGGCGGCTGGCTACACCTTC. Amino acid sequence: CASTLPPTGAAGYTF.